This TCR beta chain was documented in a study of blood T cells in healthy people across ages. At least 5.5 micrograms of total RNA were extracted per sample. Comments on this clonotype: The antigen remains undetermined.

Points from the study as a whole: Per million T cells, TCR beta diversity dropped roughly linearly as age increased. A greater number of naive CD4+ cells and higher diversity distinguished long-lived donors from aged donors.

CDR3 length equals 16 residues. The V gene lost 6 bases and the J gene lost 0 bases, with 17 bases spanning the gap. The V gene's germline CDR1 is SGHRS and CDR2 YFSETQ. Then a second PCR, running about 6 to 12 cycles, was carried out with a sample-barcoded 5' primer and a J-beta primer mix. MiXCR, applied by TCRdb to the 5' RACE reads, yields one record per CDR3 protein. The sample carries about 1.5 million distinct CDR3 sequences, roughly 43% recorded once. Sequences were obtained from blood. This clonotype was obtained from a woman in her late teens or twenties in good health. V and J are TRBV5-1 and TRBJ2-3, with D perhaps TRBD2 (5 bases). In DNA, the CDR3 is TGCGCCAGCAACCTTCTGGCGGGCGGGAGCACAGATACGCAGTATTTT. Its protein is CASNLLAGGSTDTQYF.